A single sample gave rise to the 5 T cell receptor beta chains below, sequenced in a study of blood T cell repertoires in COVID-19. Repertoires were generated with immunoSEQ multiplex PCR, while TCRdb's copy carries only in-frame clones and drops some. Of around 140,000 clones in the sample, around 88% were seen once. Sequencing was performed on peripheral blood. The receptors derive from a man in his sixties with active or convalescent COVID-19.

The chain recombines TRBV7-9 with TRBJ1-2, with D perhaps matching TRBD1 (6 bases). The CDR3 runs to 13 residues. Germline CDR1 is SEHNR and CDR2 is FQNEAQ (reference sequence). V was cut by 5 bases and J by 8 bases, with 15 bases left in between. The CDR3, as DNA: TGTGCCAGCAGCCGACAGGATTTCCAAGGCTACACCTTC. Translated, it gives CASSRQDFQGYTF.

V and J are TRBV28 and TRBJ1-5; no definite D call. CDR1 MDHEN and CDR2 SYDVKM come from the germline V gene. CDR3 size: 17 residues. V lost 6 bases to trimming and J lost 2 bases, with 20 bases between them. The DNA for the CDR3 is TGTGCCAGCAGCCTCGTCACCGGGTCTCGGGGCAATCAGCCCCAGCATTTT. Translating it yields CASSLVTGSRGNQPQHF.

The chain recombines TRBV13 with TRBJ2-1; D is perhaps TRBD2 (6 bases). Germline CDR1 is PRHDT and CDR2 is FYEKMQ (reference sequence). The CDR3 extends over 16 amino acids. The V and J ends lost 9 bases and 7 bases respectively, with 25 bases between them. The CDR3 reads CASKPPGLGSRNEQFF. CDR3 coding DNA: TGTGCCAGTAAACCTCCGGGACTGGGGAGTCGTAATGAGCAGTTCTTC.

J is TRBJ2-1 and V is TRBV6-2 or TRBV6-3; no clear D. The CDR3 sequence is 17 residues long. Germline V gene data show CDR1 as MNHEY and CDR2 as SVGEGT. The V end lost 0 bases, the J end lost 0 bases, and 12 bases lay between the germline ends. The CDR3 DNA sequence: TGTGCCAGCAGTTACTCTGCAGTATGGAGCTCCTACAATGAGCAGTTCTTC. This translates into CASSYSAVWSSYNEQFF.

This chain joins TRBV5-6 and TRBJ2-1; 9 bases line up with TRBD2. CDR3 size: 13 residues. The germline CDR1 and CDR2 sequences are SGHDT and YYEEEE. J gave up 8 bases and V 4 bases, and 4 bases lay outside the gene matches. The CDR3 region has the DNA TGTGCCAGCAGCATTAGCGGGGGTCATGAGCAGTTCTTC. It translates to CASSISGGHEQFF.